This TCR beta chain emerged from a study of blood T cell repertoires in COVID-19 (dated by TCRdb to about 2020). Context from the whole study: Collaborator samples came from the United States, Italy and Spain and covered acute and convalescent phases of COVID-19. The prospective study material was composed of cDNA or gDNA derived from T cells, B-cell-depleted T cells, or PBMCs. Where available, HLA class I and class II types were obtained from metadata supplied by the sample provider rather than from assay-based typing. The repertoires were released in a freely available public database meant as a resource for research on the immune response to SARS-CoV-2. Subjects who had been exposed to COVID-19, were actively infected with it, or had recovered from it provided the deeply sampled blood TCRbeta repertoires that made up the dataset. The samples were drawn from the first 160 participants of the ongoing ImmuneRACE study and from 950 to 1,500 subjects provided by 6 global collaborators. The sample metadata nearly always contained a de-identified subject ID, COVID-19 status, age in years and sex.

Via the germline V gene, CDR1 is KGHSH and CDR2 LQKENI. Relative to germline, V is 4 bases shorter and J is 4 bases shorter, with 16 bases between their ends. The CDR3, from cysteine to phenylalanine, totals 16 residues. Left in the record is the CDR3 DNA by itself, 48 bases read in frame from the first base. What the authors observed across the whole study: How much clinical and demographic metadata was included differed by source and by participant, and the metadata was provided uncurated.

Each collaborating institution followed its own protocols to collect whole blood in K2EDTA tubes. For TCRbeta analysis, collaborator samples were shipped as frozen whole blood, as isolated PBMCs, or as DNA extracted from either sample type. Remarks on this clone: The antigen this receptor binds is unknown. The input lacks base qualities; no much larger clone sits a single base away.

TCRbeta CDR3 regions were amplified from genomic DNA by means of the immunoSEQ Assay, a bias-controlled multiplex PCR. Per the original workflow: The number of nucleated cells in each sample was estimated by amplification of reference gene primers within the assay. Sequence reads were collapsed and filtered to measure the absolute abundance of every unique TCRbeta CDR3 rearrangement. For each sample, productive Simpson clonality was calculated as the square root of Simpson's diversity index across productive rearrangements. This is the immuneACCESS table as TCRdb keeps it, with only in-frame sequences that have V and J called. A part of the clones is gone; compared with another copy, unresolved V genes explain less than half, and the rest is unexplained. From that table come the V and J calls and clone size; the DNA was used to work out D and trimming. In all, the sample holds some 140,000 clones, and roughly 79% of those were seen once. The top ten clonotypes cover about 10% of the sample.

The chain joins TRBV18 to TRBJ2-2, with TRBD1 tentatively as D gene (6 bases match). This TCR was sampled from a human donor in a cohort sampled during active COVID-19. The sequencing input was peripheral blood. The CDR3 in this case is CASSLGTPIRTGELFF. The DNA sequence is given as TGTGCCAGCTCACTAGGGACACCGATTCGCACCGGGGAGCTGTTTTTT.